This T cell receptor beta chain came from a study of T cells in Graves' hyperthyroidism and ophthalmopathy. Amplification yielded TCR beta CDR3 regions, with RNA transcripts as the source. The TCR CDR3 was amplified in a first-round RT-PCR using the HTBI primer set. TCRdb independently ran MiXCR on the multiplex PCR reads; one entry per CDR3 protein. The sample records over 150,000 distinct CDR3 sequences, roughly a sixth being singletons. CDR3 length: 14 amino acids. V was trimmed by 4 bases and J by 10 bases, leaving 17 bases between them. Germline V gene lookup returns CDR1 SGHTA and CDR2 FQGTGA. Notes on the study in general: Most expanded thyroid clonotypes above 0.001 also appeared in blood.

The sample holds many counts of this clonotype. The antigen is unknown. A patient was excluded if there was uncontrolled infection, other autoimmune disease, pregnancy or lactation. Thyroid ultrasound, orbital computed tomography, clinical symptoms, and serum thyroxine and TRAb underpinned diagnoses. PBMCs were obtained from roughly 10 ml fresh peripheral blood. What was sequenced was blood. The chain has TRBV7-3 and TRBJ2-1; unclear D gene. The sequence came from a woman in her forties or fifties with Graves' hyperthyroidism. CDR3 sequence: CASSSSSYVEEQFF. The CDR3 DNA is TGTGCCAGCAGCTCGTCGTCCTACGTCGAGGAGCAGTTCTTC.